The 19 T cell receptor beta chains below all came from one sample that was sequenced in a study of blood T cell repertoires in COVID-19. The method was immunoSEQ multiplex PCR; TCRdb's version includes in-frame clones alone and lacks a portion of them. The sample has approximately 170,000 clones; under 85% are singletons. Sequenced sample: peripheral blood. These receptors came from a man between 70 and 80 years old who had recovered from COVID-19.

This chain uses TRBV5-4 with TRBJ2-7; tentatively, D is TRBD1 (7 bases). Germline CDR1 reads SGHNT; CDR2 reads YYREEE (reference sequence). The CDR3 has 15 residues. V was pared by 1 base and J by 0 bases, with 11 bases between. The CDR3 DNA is TGTGCCAGCAGCTTGCCAGGGGGGAGCTCCTACGAGCAGTACTTC. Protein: CASSLPGGSSYEQYF.

CDR3 in DNA: TGTGCCAGCAGTGCGACACATAGCTCCTATAATTCACCCCTCCACTTT. Amino acids: CASSATHSSYNSPLHF. The chain recombines TRBV6-1 with TRBJ1-6; D uncertain. Germline V gene sequence: CDR1 MNHNS, CDR2 SASEGT. Trimming pared 4 bases from V and 0 bases from J, leaving 10 bases between. CDR3 length: 16 residues.

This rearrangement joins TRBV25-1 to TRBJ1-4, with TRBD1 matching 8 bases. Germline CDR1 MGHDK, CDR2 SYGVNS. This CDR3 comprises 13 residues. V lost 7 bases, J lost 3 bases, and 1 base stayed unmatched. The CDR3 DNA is TGTGCCAGCATGGACAGGGCTAATGAAAAACTGTTTTTT. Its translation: CASMDRANEKLFF.

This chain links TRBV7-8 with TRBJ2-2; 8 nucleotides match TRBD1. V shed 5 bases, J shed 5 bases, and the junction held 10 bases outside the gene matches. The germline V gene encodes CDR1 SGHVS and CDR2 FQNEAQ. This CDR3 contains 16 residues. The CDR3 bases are TGTGCCAGCAGCCCGGCAGGGGGCGAAGTTACCGGGGAGCTGTTTTTT. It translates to CASSPAGGEVTGELFF.

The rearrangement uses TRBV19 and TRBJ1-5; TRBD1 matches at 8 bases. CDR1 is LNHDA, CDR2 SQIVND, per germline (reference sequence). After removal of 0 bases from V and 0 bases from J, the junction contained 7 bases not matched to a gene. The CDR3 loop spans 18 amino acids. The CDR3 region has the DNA TGTGCCAGTAGTATAGATCCCGACAGGGGTTATAGCAATCAGCCCCAGCATTTT. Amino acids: CASSIDPDRGYSNQPQHF.

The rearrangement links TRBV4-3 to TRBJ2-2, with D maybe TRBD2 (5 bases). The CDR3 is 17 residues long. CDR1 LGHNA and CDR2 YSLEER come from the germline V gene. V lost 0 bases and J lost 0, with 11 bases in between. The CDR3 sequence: CASSQEEGHANTGELFF. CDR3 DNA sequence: TGCGCCAGCAGCCAAGAAGAGGGTCACGCGAACACCGGGGAGCTGTTTTTT.

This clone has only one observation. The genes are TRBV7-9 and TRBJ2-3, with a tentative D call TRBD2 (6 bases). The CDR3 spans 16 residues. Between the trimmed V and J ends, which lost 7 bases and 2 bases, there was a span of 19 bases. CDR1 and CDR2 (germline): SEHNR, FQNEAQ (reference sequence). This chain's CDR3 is CASTGGTGSLTDTQYF. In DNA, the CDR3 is TGTGCCAGCACCGGCGGGACGGGATCGCTCACAGATACGCAGTATTTT.

This CDR3 reads CASSQGVGAGYEQYF. The CDR3, as DNA: TGCGCCAGCAGCCAGGGAGTAGGAGCGGGCTACGAGCAGTACTTC. The J gene is TRBJ2-7, the V gene TRBV4-3; TRBD2 might be the D (6 bases). The germline CDR1 and CDR2 sequences are LGHNA and YSLEER. The CDR3 length is 15 residues. V lost 3 bases to trimming and J lost 3 bases, with 15 bases between them.

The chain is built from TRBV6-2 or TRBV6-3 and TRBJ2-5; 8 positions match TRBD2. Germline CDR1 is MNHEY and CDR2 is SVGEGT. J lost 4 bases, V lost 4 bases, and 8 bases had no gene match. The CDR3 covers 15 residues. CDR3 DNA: TGTGCCAGCAGTTCCGGGGGGGTTAAGGTAGAGACCCAGTACTTC. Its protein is CASSSGGVKVETQYF.

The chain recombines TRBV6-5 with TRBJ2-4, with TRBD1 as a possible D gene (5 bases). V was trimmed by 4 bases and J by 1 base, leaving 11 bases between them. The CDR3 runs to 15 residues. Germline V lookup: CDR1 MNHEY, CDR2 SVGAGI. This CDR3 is CASSSGLGAKNIQYF. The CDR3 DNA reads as TGTGCCAGCAGTTCAGGGTTGGGGGCCAAAAACATTCAGTACTTC.

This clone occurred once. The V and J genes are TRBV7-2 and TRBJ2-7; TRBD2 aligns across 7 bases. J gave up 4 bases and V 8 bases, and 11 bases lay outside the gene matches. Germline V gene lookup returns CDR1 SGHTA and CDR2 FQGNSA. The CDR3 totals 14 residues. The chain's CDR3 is CASAEASGSYEQYF. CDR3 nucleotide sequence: TGTGCCAGCGCGGAGGCTAGCGGCTCTTACGAGCAGTACTTC.

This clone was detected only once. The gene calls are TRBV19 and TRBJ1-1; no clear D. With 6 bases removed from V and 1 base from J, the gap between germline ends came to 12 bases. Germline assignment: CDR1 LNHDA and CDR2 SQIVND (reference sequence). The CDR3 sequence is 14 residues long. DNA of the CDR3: TGTGCCAGTAGACCCTTCCGACAGAACACTGAAGCTTTCTTT. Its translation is CASRPFRQNTEAFF.

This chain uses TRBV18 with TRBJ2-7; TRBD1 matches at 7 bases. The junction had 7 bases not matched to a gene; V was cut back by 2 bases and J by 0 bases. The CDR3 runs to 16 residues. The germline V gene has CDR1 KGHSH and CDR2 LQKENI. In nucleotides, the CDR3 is TGTGCCAGCTCACCATTCTTACAGGGGAGCTCCTACGAGCAGTACTTC. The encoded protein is CASSPFLQGSSYEQYF.

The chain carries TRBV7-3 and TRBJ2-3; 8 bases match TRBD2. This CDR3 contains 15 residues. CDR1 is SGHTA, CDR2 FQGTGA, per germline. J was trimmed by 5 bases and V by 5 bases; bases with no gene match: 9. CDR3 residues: CASSPLGAGVDTQYF. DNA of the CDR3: TGTGCCAGCAGCCCCCTAGGAGCGGGAGTAGATACGCAGTATTTT.

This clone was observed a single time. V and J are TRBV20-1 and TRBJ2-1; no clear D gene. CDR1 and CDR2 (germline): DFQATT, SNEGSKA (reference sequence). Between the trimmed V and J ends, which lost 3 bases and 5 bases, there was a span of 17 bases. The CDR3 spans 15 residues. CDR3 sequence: CSASSPLGYNNEQFF. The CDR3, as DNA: TGCAGTGCTAGTTCCCCGCTCGGGTATAACAATGAGCAGTTCTTC.

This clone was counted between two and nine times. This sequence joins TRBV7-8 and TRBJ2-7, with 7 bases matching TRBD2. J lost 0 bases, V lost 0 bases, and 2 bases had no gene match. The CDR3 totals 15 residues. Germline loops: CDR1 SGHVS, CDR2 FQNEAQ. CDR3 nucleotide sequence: TGTGCCAGCAGCTTAGCGCCTAGCGGCTCCTACGAGCAGTACTTC. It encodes CASSLAPSGSYEQYF.

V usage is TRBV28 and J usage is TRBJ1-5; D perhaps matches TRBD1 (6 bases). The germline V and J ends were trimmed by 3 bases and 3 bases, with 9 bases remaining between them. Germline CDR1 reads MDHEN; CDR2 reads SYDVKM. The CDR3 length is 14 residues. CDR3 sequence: CASSFGQNNQPQHF. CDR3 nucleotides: TGTGCCAGCAGTTTTGGACAGAACAATCAGCCCCAGCATTTT.

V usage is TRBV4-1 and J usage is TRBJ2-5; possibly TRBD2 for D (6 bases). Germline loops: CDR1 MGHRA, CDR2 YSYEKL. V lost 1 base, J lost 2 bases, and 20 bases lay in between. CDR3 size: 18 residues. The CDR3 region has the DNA TGCGCCAGCAGCCAAGGACTAGTCGGGATCCTCCAACAAGAGACCCAGTACTTC. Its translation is CASSQGLVGILQQETQYF.

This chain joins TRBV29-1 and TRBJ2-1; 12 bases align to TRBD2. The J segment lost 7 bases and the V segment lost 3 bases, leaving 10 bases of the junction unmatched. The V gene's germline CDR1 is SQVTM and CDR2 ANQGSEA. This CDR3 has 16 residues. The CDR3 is CSVDRLAGGSGNEQFF. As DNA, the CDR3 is TGCAGCGTTGATAGGCTAGCGGGAGGGTCGGGTAATGAGCAGTTCTTC.